The 11 T cell receptor beta chains given below trace back to one sample, sequenced in a study of CD8 T cells in ankylosing spondylitis. Study-level points and caveats: Blood from ankylosing spondylitis patients appeared to carry a characteristic roughly 8-variant TCR beta motif.

For these TCRs, the target antigens are not known. TCRdb re-called the 5' RACE reads through MiXCR, storing one row per CDR3 protein. The sample consists of 100,000 or so distinct CDR3 sequences, about 9% of them appearing once. What was sequenced was blood, either unsorted or a sorted T cell fraction (not recorded which). These receptors came from a male donor with ankylosing spondylitis.

This chain joins TRBV4-1 and TRBJ2-1, with D possibly being TRBD1 (5 bases). The CDR3 totals 16 residues. With 4 bases removed from V and 7 bases from J, the gap between germline ends came to 20 bases. Germline values: CDR1 MGHRA, CDR2 YSYEKL. For the CDR3, the DNA is TGCGCCAGCAGCCCCACAGGCACAGCTTTAGGGAATGAGCAGTTCTTC. Encoded protein: CASSPTGTALGNEQFF.

This clonotype was observed many times. The chain is built from TRBV9 and TRBJ1-1; no clear D gene. From germline, CDR1 is SGDLS and CDR2 YYNGEE. The V and J ends lost 4 bases and 1 base respectively, with 8 bases between them. This CDR3 is built from 13 residues. For the CDR3, the DNA is TGTGCCAGCAGCTTCCCCGGGAACACTGAAGCTTTCTTT. Its protein is CASSFPGNTEAFF.

This clonotype turned up a few times. J is TRBJ1-1 and V is TRBV27; D is unresolved. The CDR3 length is 15 residues. V dropped 3 bases and J dropped 3 bases, with 14 bases sitting between them. The germline V gene encodes CDR1 MNHEY and CDR2 SMNVEV (reference sequence). CDR3 coding DNA: TGTGCCAGCAGTTTCGGACGTGTTGGGGACACTGAAGCTTTCTTT. The encoded protein is CASSFGRVGDTEAFF.

Turning to this clonotype: Relative to the germline gene, one junction end is altered; a read error may explain this. The CDR3 spells CASSIVPREGTGELLF. DNA of the CDR3: TGTGCCAGTAGTATAGTTCCCCGTGAGGGTACCGGGGAGCTGTTGTTT. The V call is TRBV19, the J call TRBJ2-2, with D perhaps matching TRBD2 (5 bases). The germline V gene encodes CDR1 LNHDA and CDR2 SQIVND (reference sequence). This CDR3 has 16 amino acids.

This clonotype appeared many times. This chain uses TRBV12-3 or TRBV12-4 with TRBJ1-1; perhaps TRBD1 as D (5 bases). Trimming took off 5 bases at V and 11 bases at J, with 21 bases between the two ends. The CDR3 length is 14 residues. The CDR3 loop is CASSPTAAGTDAFF. Here the CDR3 DNA reads TGTGCCAGCAGTCCGACAGCGGCGGGAACGGACGCTTTCTTT.

In this sample, this clonotype turned up a few times. The chain is built from TRBV9 and TRBJ1-1; D is perhaps TRBD1 (5 bases). The V gene's germline CDR1 is SGDLS and CDR2 YYNGEE. The CDR3 runs to 16 residues. Trimming cost V 0 bases and J 0 bases, with 12 bases left between them. This chain's CDR3 is CASSVGVRVMNTEAFF. The CDR3 DNA reads as TGTGCCAGCAGCGTAGGAGTCAGGGTCATGAACACTGAAGCTTTCTTT.

This clonotype occurred many times. The rearrangement joins TRBV7-8 to TRBJ1-1; no clear D gene. The CDR3 spans 14 residues. CDR1 and CDR2 (germline): SGHVS, FQNEAQ. Trimming pared 5 bases from V and 4 bases from J, leaving 14 bases between. The CDR3 coding sequence is TGTGCCAGCAGCCAGGCCCTTCTTGGCACTGAAGCTTTCTTT. Translating gives CASSQALLGTEAFF.

In this sample, this clonotype turned up many times. The chain is built from TRBV7-9 and TRBJ1-2; D may be TRBD1 (5 bases). The CDR3 spans 15 residues. The germline V gene encodes CDR1 SEHNR and CDR2 FQNEAQ (reference sequence). V lost 4 bases, J lost 3 bases, and 15 bases lay in between. CDR3 coding DNA: TGTGCCAGCAGCTCTTCAATGGGGACCCACTATGGCTACACCTTC. Its protein is CASSSSMGTHYGYTF.

Remarks on this clonotype: This may be a read error: a much more frequent sequence differs by one nucleotide. The J gene is TRBJ2-2, the V gene TRBV12-3 or TRBV12-4, with D unresolved. The CDR3 runs to 18 residues. The CDR3 DNA sequence: TGTACCAGCAGTGATTCATCGGGTTCGCTAACGAACACCGGGGAGCTGTTTTTT. Amino acid sequence: CTSSDSSGSLTNTGELFF.

CDR3 sequence reads: CASSQGGAALEAFF. The CDR3 nucleotides read TGTGCCAGCAGCCAGGGGGGGGCGGCTTTGGAAGCTTTCTTT. The chain combines TRBV7-2 with TRBJ1-1, with TRBD1 matching 7 bases. Trimming took 5 bases from V and 8 from J; bases not matched to a gene: 11. This CDR3 comprises 14 residues. The germline gives CDR1 SGHTA, CDR2 FQGNSA.

This clonotype was detected ten times or more. The CDR3 sequence is CASRMNTGELFF. The CDR3 nucleotides read TGTGCCAGCAGGATGAACACCGGGGAGCTGTTTTTT. The rearrangement joins TRBV27 to TRBJ2-2; D is uncertain. Germline CDR1 is MNHEY and CDR2 is SMNVEV (reference sequence). This CDR3 region has 12 residues. Deletions cut 6 bases from V and 1 base from J, with 3 bases between.